This T cell receptor beta chain was obtained from a study of cytomegalovirus exposure and HLA in healthy donors. Findings and limits, study-wide: Previously analyzed data showed that most TCR beta V segments were productive at a frequency of about 87% or about 30%. Sequencing probably produced one cluster of sequence variants that were highly shared.

The PCR contained 60 Vbeta and 13 Jbeta primers. The method was immunoSEQ multiplex PCR; TCRdb's version includes in-frame clones alone and lacks a portion of them. The table includes under 250,000 clones, around 80% detected once. With regard to this clone: Its matching antigen is unknown. Other DNA sequences of this sample code for an identical CDR3.

While unrecorded immune exposures were likely, the donors were nominally healthy when sampled. The origin of this receptor is an older woman in good health and CMV-seropositive. Sequences were obtained from PBMCs.

The CDR3 loop reads CASSPYQSYEQYF. The CDR3 DNA follows: TGTGCCAGCAGCCCGTACCAGTCCTACGAGCAGTACTTC. The V call is TRBV2, the J call TRBJ2-7; D not certain. The CDR3 contains 13 residues. CDR1 and CDR2 (germline): SNHLY, FYNNEI. The V end lost 6 bases, the J end lost 1 base, and 10 bases lay between the germline ends.